These 18 T cell receptor beta chains share one sample of origin, sequenced in a study of spatial heterogeneity in lung cancer. The time point is: blood at routine non-recurrence follow-up after resection. Using its own MiXCR run on the 5' RACE reads, TCRdb lists one record per CDR3 protein. The repertoire has under 150,000 distinct CDR3 sequences, under 14% of them found once; the top ten carry 20% to 25%. Material: PBMCs, obtained at follow-up. The receptors come from a female donor with early-stage non-small cell lung cancer.

For the CDR3, the DNA is TGTGCCAGCAGTTTAAACAGAGCTAACTATGGCTACACCTTC. It encodes CASSLNRANYGYTF. V usage is TRBV27 and J usage is TRBJ1-2; D remains ambiguous. Germline V lookup: CDR1 MNHEY, CDR2 SMNVEV (reference sequence). Trimming took off 2 bases at V and 0 bases at J, with 7 bases between the two ends. The CDR3 has 14 amino acids.

This clonotype was found many times. The rearrangement links TRBV12-3 or TRBV12-4 to TRBJ1-3; 8 bases map to TRBD1. The CDR3 has 15 residues. The V segment lost 5 bases and the J segment 1 base; nucleotides outside the gene matches: 4. The CDR3 sequence: CASSRRTGSGNTIYF. Here the CDR3 DNA reads TGTGCCAGCAGTCGCCGGACAGGGTCTGGAAACACCATATATTTT.

V gene TRBV12-3 or TRBV12-4 combines with J gene TRBJ2-7; perhaps TRBD2 as D (5 bases). Trimming removed 2 bases at V and 7 bases at J, with 9 bases between. The CDR3 has 12 residues. CDR3 sequence reads: CASSLPGLEQYF. CDR3 nucleotide sequence: TGTGCCAGCAGTTTACCGGGATTGGAGCAGTACTTC.

This clonotype was seen repeatedly, ten times or more. The V gene is TRBV20-1, the J gene TRBJ1-2; D ambiguous. The CDR3 is made up of 14 amino acids. Trimming removed 5 bases from V and 2 bases from J, with 15 bases in between. CDR1 DFQATT and CDR2 SNEGSKA come from the germline V gene (reference sequence). CDR3 loop: CSAPSSWLNYGYTF. CDR3 coding DNA: TGCAGTGCTCCGAGCTCTTGGCTAAACTATGGCTACACCTTC.

In its sample, this clonotype was seen a few times. V is TRBV2 and J is TRBJ2-3; 9 bases are shared with TRBD2. Germline CDR1 is SNHLY and CDR2 is FYNNEI. The CDR3 contains 15 residues. V lost 9 bases and J lost 5; bases outside the gene matches: 12. CDR3 sequence (DNA): TGTGCCAGTCTAAAGCGGGAGGTCCTAGGAGATACGCAGTATTTT. This translates into CASLKREVLGDTQYF.

This clonotype showed up just a few times. The chain uses TRBV2 and TRBJ2-1, with 14 bases that match TRBD2. V shed 11 bases and J 2 bases; nucleotides not matched to a gene: 11. The CDR3 spans 17 residues. CDR1 SNHLY and CDR2 FYNNEI come from the germline V gene. Here the CDR3 DNA reads TGTGCCGCCCCGAGACTAGCGGGAGGGCCGACCTACAATGAGCAGTTCTTC. Its translation: CAAPRLAGGPTYNEQFF. Full variable domain (missing parts from reference TRBV2 and TRBJ2-1): EPEVTQTPSHQVTQMGQEVILRCVPISNHLYFYWYRQILGQKVEFLVSFYNNEISEKSEIFDDQFSVERPDGSNFTLKIRSTKLEDSAMYFCAAPRLAGGPTYNEQFFGPGTRLTVL.

V gene TRBV30 combines with J gene TRBJ2-6; 7 nucleotides agree with TRBD1. J was trimmed by 0 bases and V by 1 base; bases with no gene match: 6. This CDR3 is 17 amino acids long. CDR1 and CDR2 (germline): GTSNPN, SVGIG (reference sequence). The CDR3 sequence: CAWSGLGQTSGANVLTF. DNA of the CDR3: TGTGCCTGGAGTGGACTGGGACAGACCTCTGGGGCCAACGTCCTGACTTTC.

V and J are TRBV5-1 and TRBJ1-1; no firm D call. The CDR3 runs to 19 residues. The V end was cut by 0 bases, the J end by 0 bases, with 21 bases between. Looked up from germline, CDR1 is SGHRS and CDR2 is YFSETQ. The CDR3 DNA reads as TGCGCCAGCAGCTTGGCCCCAGCAAGTGGAGGTCTTATGAACACTGAAGCTTTCTTT. It encodes CASSLAPASGGLMNTEAFF.

Many counts were recorded for this clonotype. The rearrangement uses TRBV6-1 and TRBJ1-5, with D possibly TRBD1 on 5 matching bases. The ends were cut back, 7 bases at V and 6 bases at J, with 19 bases in the middle. The CDR3 is 15 amino acids. CDR1 is MNHNS and CDR2 is SASEGT in the germline V gene. As DNA, the CDR3 is TGTGCCAGCAATAATAGGGGCTCGGGTGGTCAGCCCCAGCATTTT. Translating gives CASNNRGSGGQPQHF.

The V call is TRBV27, the J call TRBJ2-5, with D possibly called TRBD1 or TRBD2 (5 bases each). Per germline, CDR1 MNHEY and CDR2 SMNVEV (reference sequence). Trimming cost V 4 bases and J 4 bases, with 16 bases left between them. This CDR3 comprises 15 residues. The CDR3 loop reads CASSSSGPRAETQYF. DNA for the CDR3: TGTGCCAGCAGTTCATCGGGACCGCGGGCAGAGACCCAGTACTTC.

This chain joins TRBV20-1 and TRBJ2-3; D gene unclear. Germline values: CDR1 DFQATT, CDR2 SNEGSKA (reference sequence). This CDR3 comprises 11 residues. The V end lost 7 bases, the J end lost 7 bases, and 12 bases lay between the germline ends. CDR3 nucleotide sequence: TGCAGTGTCGTCCGGTCTTATACGCAGTATTTT. Translation: CSVVRSYTQYF.

This clonotype has a count of ten or more. The gene calls are TRBV29-1 and TRBJ1-2; TRBD1 matches at 7 bases. The trim removed 4 bases at V and 11 bases at J, leaving 10 bases unmatched. In germline, CDR1 is SQVTM, CDR2 ANQGSEA. This CDR3 spans 12 amino acids. The CDR3 bases are TGCAGCGTTGTGGCAGGGGGACCCCGATACACCTTC. Translating gives CSVVAGGPRYTF. The variable domain in full, completed from reference TRBV29-1 and TRBJ1-2, reads SAVISQKPSRDICQRGTSLTIQCQVDSQVTMMFWYRQQPGQSLTLIATANQGSEATYESGFVIDKFPISRPNLTFSTLTVSNMSPEDSSIYLCSVVAGGPRYTFGSGTRLTVV.

J is TRBJ1-2 and V is TRBV7-8; D may be TRBD1 (5 bases). From germline, CDR1 is SGHVS and CDR2 FQNEAQ. Trimming cost V 4 bases and J 5 bases, with 26 bases left between them. The length of the CDR3 is 18 residues. DNA of the CDR3: TGTGCCAGCAGCTCACGCCGCAAGAGTAGACAGACAAAGTATGGCTACACCTTC. It codes for CASSSRRKSRQTKYGYTF.

This chain uses TRBV19 with TRBJ1-1; 8 nucleotides match TRBD1. J gave up 3 bases and V 6 bases, and 3 bases lay outside the gene matches. Germline V gene lookup returns CDR1 LNHDA and CDR2 SQIVND (reference sequence). The CDR3 consists of 13 residues. CDR3: CASSRTGYTEAFF. The CDR3 bases are TGTGCCAGTAGCAGGACAGGGTACACTGAAGCTTTCTTT. The complete variable domain, with remaining parts taken from reference TRBV19 and TRBJ1-1, reads DGGITQSPKYLFRKEGQNVTLSCEQNLNHDAMYWYRQDPGQGLRLIYYSQIVNDFQKGDIAEGYSVSREKKESFPLTVTSAQKNPTAFYLCASSRTGYTEAFFGQGTRLTVV.

This clonotype was seen a handful of times. V and J are TRBV3-1 and TRBJ2-7, with 7 bases lining up with TRBD1. The CDR3 runs to 17 residues. Germline CDR1 reads LGHDT; CDR2 reads YNNKEL (reference sequence). Losses at the gene ends were 4 bases for V and 2 bases for J; bases not matched to a gene: 14. DNA of the CDR3: TGTGCCAGCAGCCCGACCCTTTGGGGGACAGCAGCCTACGAGCAGTACTTC. It is translated as CASSPTLWGTAAYEQYF.

The V and J genes are TRBV6-2 or TRBV6-3 and TRBJ1-5, with 7 bases identical to TRBD1. The V segment lost 5 bases and the J segment 0 bases; nucleotides outside the gene matches: 7. This CDR3 comprises 16 residues. From germline, CDR1 is MNHEY and CDR2 SVGEGT. This CDR3 reads CASSQGGADSNQPQHF. The CDR3 bases are TGTGCCAGCAGTCAAGGGGGCGCCGATAGCAATCAGCCCCAGCATTTT.

A few counts support this clonotype. This chain links TRBV19 with TRBJ1-4; D may be TRBD1 (6 bases). CDR1 is LNHDA, CDR2 SQIVND, per germline (reference sequence). The CDR3 totals 17 residues. The V end was cut by 4 bases, the J end by 0 bases, with 15 bases between. DNA of the CDR3: TGTGCCAGTAGTACCTCGAGGACAGCCTCAACTAATGAAAAACTGTTTTTT. Encoded protein: CASSTSRTASTNEKLFF.

The genes are TRBV27 and TRBJ2-4; D is perhaps TRBD2 (5 bases). The CDR3 has 16 amino acids. V lost 5 bases to trimming and J lost 2 bases, with 16 bases between them. The germline V gene encodes CDR1 MNHEY and CDR2 SMNVEV (reference sequence). CDR3 sequence: CASSPLGGGSKNIQYF. The DNA of the CDR3 is TGTGCCAGCAGTCCCCTAGGCGGCGGGTCCAAAAACATTCAGTACTTC.